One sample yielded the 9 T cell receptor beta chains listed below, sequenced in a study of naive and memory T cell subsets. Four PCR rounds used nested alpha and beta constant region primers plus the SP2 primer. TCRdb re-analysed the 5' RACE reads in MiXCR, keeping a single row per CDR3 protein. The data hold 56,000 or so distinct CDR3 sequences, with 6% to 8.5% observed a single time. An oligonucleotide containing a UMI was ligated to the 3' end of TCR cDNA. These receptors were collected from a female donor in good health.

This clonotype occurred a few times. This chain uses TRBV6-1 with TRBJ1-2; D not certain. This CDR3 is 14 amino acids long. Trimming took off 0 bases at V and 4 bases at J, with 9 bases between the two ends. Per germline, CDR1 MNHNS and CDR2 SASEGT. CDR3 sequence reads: CASSEARQSYGYTF. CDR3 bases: TGTGCCAGCAGTGAAGCCAGGCAGTCCTATGGCTACACCTTC.

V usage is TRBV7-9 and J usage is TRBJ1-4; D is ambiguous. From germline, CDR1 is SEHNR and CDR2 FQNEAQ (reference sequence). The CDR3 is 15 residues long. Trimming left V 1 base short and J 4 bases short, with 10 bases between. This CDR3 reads CASSLGVPFNEKLFF. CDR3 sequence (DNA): TGTGCCAGCAGCTTAGGAGTGCCTTTTAATGAAAAACTGTTTTTT.

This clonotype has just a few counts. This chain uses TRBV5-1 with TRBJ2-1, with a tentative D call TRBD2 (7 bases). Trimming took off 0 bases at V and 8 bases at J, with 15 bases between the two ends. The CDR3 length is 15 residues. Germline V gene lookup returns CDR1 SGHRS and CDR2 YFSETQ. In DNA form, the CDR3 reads TGCGCCAGCAGCTTGGTAGAACGGGGGGCATATGAGCAGTTCTTC. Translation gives CASSLVERGAYEQFF.

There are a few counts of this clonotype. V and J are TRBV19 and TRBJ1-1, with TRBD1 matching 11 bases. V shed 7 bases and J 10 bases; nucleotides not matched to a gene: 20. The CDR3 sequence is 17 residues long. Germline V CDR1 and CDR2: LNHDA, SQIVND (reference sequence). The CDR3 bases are TGTGCCAGTACCTCAAGTTCGGGACAGGGGGTCGTCAGTACAGCTTTCTTT. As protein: CASTSSSGQGVVSTAFF.

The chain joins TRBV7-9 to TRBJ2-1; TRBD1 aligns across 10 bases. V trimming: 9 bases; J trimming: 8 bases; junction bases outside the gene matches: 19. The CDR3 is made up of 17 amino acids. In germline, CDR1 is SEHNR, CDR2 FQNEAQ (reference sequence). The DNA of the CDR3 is TGTGCCAGTCAGGGTCCTATCCGGGACAGGGGTTTAGATGAGCAGTTCTTC. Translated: CASQGPIRDRGLDEQFF.

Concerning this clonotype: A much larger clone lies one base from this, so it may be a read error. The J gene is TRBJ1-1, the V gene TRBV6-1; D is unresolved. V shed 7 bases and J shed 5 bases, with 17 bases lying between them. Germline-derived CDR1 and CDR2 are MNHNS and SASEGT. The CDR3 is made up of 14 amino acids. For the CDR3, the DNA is TGTGCCAGCACCGGGTGGCAGGACGAGACTGAAGCTTTCTTT. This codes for CASTGWQDETEAFF.

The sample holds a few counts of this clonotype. The CDR3 DNA follows: TGCAGTGCTAGAGATGTGGGGCTGGGGGACACTGAAGCTTTCTTT. Its translation is CSARDVGLGDTEAFF. The V gene is TRBV20-1, the J gene TRBJ1-1, with a possible D match to TRBD1 (5 bases). Germline CDR1 reads DFQATT; CDR2 reads SNEGSKA (reference sequence). This CDR3 has 15 residues. V shed 0 bases and J shed 3 bases, with 14 bases lying between them.

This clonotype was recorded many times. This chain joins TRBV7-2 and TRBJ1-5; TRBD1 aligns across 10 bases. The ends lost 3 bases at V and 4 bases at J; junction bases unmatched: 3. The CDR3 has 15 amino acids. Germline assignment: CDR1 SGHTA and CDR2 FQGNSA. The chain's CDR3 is CASSFGQGVNQPQHF. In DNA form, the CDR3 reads TGTGCCAGCAGCTTCGGACAGGGGGTAAATCAGCCCCAGCATTTT. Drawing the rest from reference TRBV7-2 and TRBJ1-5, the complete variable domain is GAGVSQSPSNKVTEKGKDVELRCDPISGHTALYWYRQSLGQGLEFLIYFQGNSAPDKSGLPSDRFSAERTGGSVSTLTIQRTQQEDSAVYLCASSFGQGVNQPQHFGDGTRLSIL.

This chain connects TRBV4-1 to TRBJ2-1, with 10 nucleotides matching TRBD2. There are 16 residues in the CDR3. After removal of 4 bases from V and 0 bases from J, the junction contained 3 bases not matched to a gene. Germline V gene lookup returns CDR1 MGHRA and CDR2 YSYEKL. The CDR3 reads CASSRLAGDSYNEQFF. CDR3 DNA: TGCGCCAGCAGCCGGCTAGCGGGGGACTCCTACAATGAGCAGTTCTTC.